This is a list of T cell receptor beta chains from one sample in a study of CD8+CD57+ T cells in acquired aplastic anemia. MiXCR, run by TCRdb on the reads, gives a single entry per CDR3 protein. The sample has under 150,000 distinct CDR3 sequences, 41% seen once. The material sequenced was sorted CD4+, CD8+, or CD8+CD57+ T cells (not recorded which) from PBMCs. These TCRs come from a human donor in good health, serving as a control. Both conserved end residues are part of each CDR3. The D gene is left open where the match is weak. The size of a clone is reported for some rows only, either as once, few or many, or as a class for expanded clones.

>NA|TRBV20-1|NA|TRBJ1-5
CSARDPGGSHQPQHF
TGCAGTGCTAGAGACCCGGGGGGGTCACATCAGCCCCAGCATTTT
>NA|TRBV7-8|many|TRBJ2-3
CASSPIQGETQYF
TGTGCCAGCAGCCCTATACAGGGTGAGACGCAGTATTTT
>NA|TRBV7-7|many|TRBJ1-5
CASSLAANQPQHF
TGTGCCAGCAGCTTAGCAGCCAATCAGCCCCAGCATTTT
>TRBD2|TRBV7-6|NA|TRBJ2-3
CALRAGAATDTQYF
TGTGCCCTTCGGGCGGGAGCGGCTACAGATACGCAGTATTTT
>NA|TRBV9|many|TRBJ1-1
CASSPSLRNTEAFF
TGTGCCAGCAGCCCTTCGCTGAGGAACACTGAAGCTTTCTTT
>NA|TRBV6-1|NA|TRBJ1-1
CASSDRGRYTEAFF
TGTGCCAGCAGTGACAGGGGAAGGTACACTGAAGCTTTCTTT
>TRBD2|TRBV15|NA|TRBJ2-1
CATSSKTSGSIGNEQFF
TGTGCCACCAGCAGCAAGACTAGCGGGAGTATAGGCAATGAGCAGTTCTTC
>TRBD1|TRBV2|NA|TRBJ2-1
CASSRDRGVNEQFF
TGTGCCAGTTCCCGGGACAGGGGGGTAAATGAGCAGTTCTTC
>TRBD1|TRBV20-1|many|TRBJ1-1
CSAPRGRDTEAFF
TGCAGTGCTCCGAGGGGGCGGGACACTGAAGCTTTCTTT
>NA|TRBV5-1|many|TRBJ2-7
CASSKTDSHRVYEQYF
TGCGCCAGCAGCAAGACCGACTCCCACCGGGTGTACGAGCAGTACTTC
>TRBD2|TRBV7-6|few|TRBJ2-1
CASSVRLAGARNEQFF
TGTGCCAGCAGCGTGCGACTAGCGGGGGCGCGGAATGAGCAGTTCTTC
>NA|TRBV30|many|TRBJ2-6
CAWTKAGANVLTF
TGTGCCTGGACTAAGGCTGGGGCCAACGTCCTGACTTTC
>NA|TRBV3-1|many|TRBJ1-6
CASSLQMDSPLHF
TGTGCCAGCAGTCTCCAGATGGATTCACCCCTCCACTTT
>NA|TRBV7-9|many|TRBJ2-1
CASSLLLAGDNEQFF
TGTGCCAGCAGCTTACTTTTGGCGGGCGACAATGAGCAGTTCTTC
>NA|TRBV20-1|NA|TRBJ2-3
CSVSILGGAHEGGADTQYF
TGCAGTGTTTCCATCTTGGGGGGCGCCCACGAGGGGGGGGCAGATACGCAGTATTTT
>NA|TRBV11-1|NA|TRBJ2-3
CASTPRGLGTDTQYF
TGTGCCAGCACCCCTCGTGGGCTAGGCACAGATACGCAGTATTTT
>NA|TRBV20-1|NA|TRBJ2-1
CSASVVGRVNEQFF
TGCAGCGCTAGCGTAGTGGGACGGGTAAATGAGCAGTTCTTC
>NA|TRBV14|many|TRBJ1-6
CASSQGFGNSPLHF
TGTGCCAGCAGCCAAGGGTTCGGTAATTCACCCCTCCACTTT
>TRBD1|TRBV20-1|NA|TRBJ1-6
CSASRRQGANSPLHF
TGCAGTGCTAGTCGTCGGCAGGGGGCGAATTCACCCCTCCACTTT
>NA|TRBV25-1|NA|TRBJ1-2
CASWGADSNYGYTF
TGTGCCAGCTGGGGGGCGGATAGTAACTATGGCTACACCTTC
>TRBD2|TRBV2|NA|TRBJ2-1
CASSRTSGGEGEQFF
TGTGCCAGCAGTAGGACTAGCGGGGGGGAGGGTGAGCAGTTCTTC
>TRBD1|TRBV7-8|many|TRBJ2-7
CASSSPGQFDEQYF
TGTGCCAGCAGCTCCCCGGGACAGTTCGACGAGCAGTACTTC
>NA|TRBV11-2|many|TRBJ1-1
CASSSQRRGTEAFF
TGTGCCAGCAGCTCACAAAGGAGGGGGACTGAAGCTTTCTTT
>NA|TRBV10-3|many|TRBJ2-7
CAISELGRENYEQYF
TGTGCCATCAGTGAGTTGGGCAGAGAGAACTACGAGCAGTACTTC
>NA|TRBV7-9|NA|TRBJ2-3
CASSPGSTDTQYF
TGTGCCAGCAGCCCTGGAAGCACAGATACGCAGTATTTT
>TRBD1|TRBV6-1|NA|TRBJ2-1
CASSRTGGSSYNEQFF
TGTGCCAGCAGTAGGACAGGGGGCAGCTCCTACAATGAGCAGTTCTTC
>TRBD2|TRBV5-5|many|TRBJ2-1
CASSLGLADYNEQFF
TGTGCCAGCAGCTTGGGTCTAGCGGATTACAATGAGCAGTTCTTC
>NA|TRBV7-9|many|TRBJ1-2
CASSPNRVGYTF
TGTGCCAGCAGCCCCAACAGGGTTGGCTACACCTTC
>NA|TRBV7-8|NA|TRBJ1-2
CAGSRPGGYGYAF
TGTGCCGGCAGCCGACCCGGGGGCTATGGCTACGCCTTC
>NA|TRBV19|NA|TRBJ1-5
CASSIGQGLQPQHF
TGTGCCAGTAGTATCGGTCAGGGTCTCCAGCCCCAGCATTTT
>NA|TRBV19|many|TRBJ1-5
CASSIRPEEQPQHF
TGTGCCAGTAGTATTAGGCCAGAGGAACAGCCCCAGCATTTT
>NA|TRBV24-1|NA|TRBJ1-2
CATSLSGTGYTF
TGTGCCACCAGTCTGTCGGGGACTGGCTACACCTTC
>TRBD2|TRBV24-1|NA|TRBJ2-1
CATSDAPGTSNNEQFF
TGTGCCACCAGTGATGCCCCCGGGACTAGCAACAATGAGCAGTTCTTC
>TRBD2|TRBV7-9|NA|TRBJ2-7
CASSRTSGNHEQYF
TGTGCCAGCAGCCGGACTAGCGGGAACCACGAGCAGTACTTC
>NA|TRBV20-1|many|TRBJ1-5
CSARRRVGDQPQHF
TGCAGTGCTAGACGCCGGGTGGGAGATCAGCCCCAGCATTTT
>TRBD2|TRBV3-1|NA|TRBJ2-1
CASSRLWGLAGSYNEQFF
TGTGCCAGCAGCCGCCTGTGGGGACTAGCGGGCTCCTACAATGAGCAGTTCTTC
>TRBD1|TRBV30|NA|TRBJ2-5
CAWRNRGMETQYF
TGTGCCTGGAGGAACAGGGGGATGGAGACCCAGTACTTC
>NA|TRBV29-1|NA|TRBJ1-5
CSVGGGTSNQPQHF
TGCAGCGTTGGGGGGGGAACAAGCAATCAGCCCCAGCATTTT
>NA|TRBV2|NA|TRBJ1-1
CASSEPVGATEAFF
TGTGCCAGCAGTGAACCCGTCGGGGCAACTGAAGCTTTCTTT
>NA|TRBV11-2|many|TRBJ1-6
CASSFRSYNSPLHF
TGTGCCAGCAGCTTTAGAAGTTATAATTCACCCCTCCACTTT
>NA|TRBV11-2|NA|TRBJ2-5
CASSLSYLRGQYQETQYF
TGTGCCAGCAGCTTAAGTTATTTGCGGGGGCAGTACCAAGAGACCCAGTACTTC
>NA|TRBV9|NA|TRBJ1-2
CASTAGGYGYTF
TGTGCCAGCACCGCCGGGGGCTATGGCTACACCTTC
>NA|TRBV2|many|TRBJ1-2
CASSPFNRGRGYTF
TGTGCCAGCAGCCCCTTCAATCGGGGGCGCGGCTACACCTTC
>TRBD1|TRBV6-6|NA|TRBJ2-5
CASSDSTGVGETQYF
TGTGCCAGCAGTGACTCGACAGGGGTAGGGGAGACCCAGTACTTC
>TRBD1|TRBV28|few|TRBJ1-2
CASRAGTGGDYGYTF
TGTGCCAGCAGGGCCGGGACAGGGGGCGACTATGGCTACACCTTC
>TRBD1|TRBV19|NA|TRBJ1-1
CDNSTPQGVLEAFF
TGTGACAATAGTACACCTCAGGGGGTGTTGGAAGCTTTCTTT
>NA|TRBV5-8|many|TRBJ1-5
CASSSGTQVNQPQHF
TGTGCCAGCAGCTCCGGGACACAAGTCAATCAGCCCCAGCATTTT
>NA|TRBV4-1|many|TRBJ2-5
CASSQVYSETQYF
TGCGCCAGCAGCCAAGTTTATAGTGAGACCCAGTACTTC
>NA|TRBV20-1|many|TRBJ1-5
CSAGRGGHQPQHF
TGCAGTGCCGGGAGGGGCGGTCATCAGCCCCAGCATTTT
>TRBD2|TRBV20-1|NA|TRBJ2-1
CSARDRLAGAYNEQFF
TGCAGTGCTAGAGACCGACTAGCGGGGGCGTACAATGAGCAGTTCTTC
>NA|TRBV20-1|NA|TRBJ2-1
CSAHGQNLYNEQFF
TGCAGTGCCCACGGACAAAATTTATACAATGAGCAGTTCTTC
>TRBD2|TRBV20-1|many|TRBJ2-7
CSASRGGGTLGEQYF
TGCAGTGCTAGTCGTGGCGGGGGGACCTTAGGAGAGCAGTACTTC
>TRBD1|TRBV4-2|NA|TRBJ1-4
CASSQMTGNEKLFF
TGTGCCAGCAGCCAAATGACAGGGAATGAAAAACTGTTTTTT
>NA|TRBV29-1|NA|TRBJ1-2
CSAEGGGSGYTF
TGCAGCGCCGAGGGAGGGGGTAGTGGCTACACCTTC